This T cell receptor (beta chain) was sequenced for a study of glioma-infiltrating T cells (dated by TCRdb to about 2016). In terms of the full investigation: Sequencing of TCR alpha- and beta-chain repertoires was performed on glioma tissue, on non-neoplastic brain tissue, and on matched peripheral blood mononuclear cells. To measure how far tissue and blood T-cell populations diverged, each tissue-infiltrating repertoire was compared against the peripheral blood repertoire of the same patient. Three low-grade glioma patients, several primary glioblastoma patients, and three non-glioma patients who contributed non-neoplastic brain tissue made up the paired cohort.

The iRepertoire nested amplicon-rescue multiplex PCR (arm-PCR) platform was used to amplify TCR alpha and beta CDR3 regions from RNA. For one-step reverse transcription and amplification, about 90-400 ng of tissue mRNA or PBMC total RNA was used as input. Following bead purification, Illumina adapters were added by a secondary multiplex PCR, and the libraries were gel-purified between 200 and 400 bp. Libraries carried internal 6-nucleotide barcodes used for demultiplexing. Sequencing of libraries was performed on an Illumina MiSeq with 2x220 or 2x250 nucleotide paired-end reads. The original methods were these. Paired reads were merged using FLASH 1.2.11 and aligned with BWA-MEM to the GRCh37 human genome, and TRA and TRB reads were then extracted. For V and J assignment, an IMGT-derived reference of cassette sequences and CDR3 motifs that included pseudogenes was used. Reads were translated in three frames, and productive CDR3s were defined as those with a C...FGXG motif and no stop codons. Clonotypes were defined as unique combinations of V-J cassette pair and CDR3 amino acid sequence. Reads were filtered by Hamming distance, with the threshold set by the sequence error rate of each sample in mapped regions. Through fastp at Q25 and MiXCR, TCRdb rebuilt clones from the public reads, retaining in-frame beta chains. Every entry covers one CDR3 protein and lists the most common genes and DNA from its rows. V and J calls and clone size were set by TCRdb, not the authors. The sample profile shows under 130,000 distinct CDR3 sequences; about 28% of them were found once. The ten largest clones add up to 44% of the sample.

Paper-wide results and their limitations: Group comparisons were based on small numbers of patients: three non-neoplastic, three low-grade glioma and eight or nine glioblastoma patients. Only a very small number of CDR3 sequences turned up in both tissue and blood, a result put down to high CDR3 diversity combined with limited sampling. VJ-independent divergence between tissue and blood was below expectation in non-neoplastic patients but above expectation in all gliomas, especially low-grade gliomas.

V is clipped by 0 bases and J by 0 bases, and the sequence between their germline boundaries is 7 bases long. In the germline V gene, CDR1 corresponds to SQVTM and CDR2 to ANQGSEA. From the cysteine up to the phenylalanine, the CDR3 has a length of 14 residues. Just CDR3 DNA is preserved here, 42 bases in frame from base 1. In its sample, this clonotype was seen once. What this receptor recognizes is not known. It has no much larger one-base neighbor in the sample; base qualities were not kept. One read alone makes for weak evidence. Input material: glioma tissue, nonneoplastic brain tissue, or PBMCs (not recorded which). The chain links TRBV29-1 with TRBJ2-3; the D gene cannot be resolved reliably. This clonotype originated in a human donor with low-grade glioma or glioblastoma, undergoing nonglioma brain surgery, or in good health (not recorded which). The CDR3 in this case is CSVEEEPSTDTQYF. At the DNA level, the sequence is TGCAGCGTTGAAGAGGAGCCTAGCACAGATACGCAGTATTTT.